The 2 T cell receptor beta chains presented below share a single source sample, sequenced in a study of T cell responses to AZD1222 COVID-19 vaccine. Produced via immunoSEQ multiplex PCR; TCRdb's table is partial and in-frame only. The sample includes about 45,000 clones, roughly 90% of them seen just once. Source: peripheral blood, taken 28 days after the second AZD1222 dose. The receptor source for this set is an adult who received the AZD1222 COVID-19 vaccine.

This clone showed up just once. V and J are TRBV7-8 and TRBJ2-7, with 12 bases aligning to TRBD2. Germline values: CDR1 SGHVS, CDR2 FQNEAQ. The CDR3 covers 15 residues. The trim removed 6 bases at V and 4 bases at J, leaving 7 bases unmatched. The CDR3 sequence is CASRFRLAGVYEQYF. CDR3 DNA: TGTGCCAGCAGGTTTAGACTAGCGGGAGTGTACGAGCAGTACTTC.

The sample holds a few counts of this clone. This rearrangement joins TRBV6-2 or TRBV6-3 to TRBJ2-7; maybe TRBD2 (7 bases). Germline lookup yields CDR1 MNHEY and CDR2 SVGEGT. Trimming shortened V by 2 bases and J by 3 bases, and 17 bases separated the two germline ends. The CDR3 has 16 amino acids. The CDR3 bases are TGTGCCAGCAGTTACCATCCGGGGGGCGCGATCTACGAGCAGTACTTC. This codes for CASSYHPGGAIYEQYF.